This T cell receptor (beta chain) is from a study of shared clonotypes between healthy human individuals. Study-wide background: Each donor had three CD4 naive, three CD4 memory, two CD8 naive and one CD8 memory plate.

After removal of 7 bases from V and 3 bases from J, the junction contained 11 bases not matched to a gene. The CDR3 is 15 residues long. Germline CDR1 reads LNHDA; CDR2 reads SQIVND (reference sequence). Worth noting for this clone: Its target is not known.

General study results and limits: Sampling was confined to blood; repertoires within tissues likely differ. Donors were few, which limited the genetic and exposure-history diversity represented.

Assay used: immunoSEQ multiplex PCR; TCRdb lists only in-frame clones, some missing. Here the sample spans 2 million to 2.5 million clones, approximately 94% being singletons. Sequenced material: naive CD4+ T cells sorted from blood. Subset denoted: CD45RA+ positively selected. This TCR derives from a man between 18 and 29 years old in good health. The chain combines TRBV19 with TRBJ1-1, with 7 bases lining up with TRBD1. CDR3 nucleotides: TGTGCCAGTACCCTAGGAGGGGGCGTTCACACTGAAGCTTTCTTT. Translation: CASTLGGGVHTEAFF.